These T cell receptor beta chains were read from a single sample in a study of spatial heterogeneity in lung cancer. TCRdb re-analysed the 5' RACE reads in MiXCR, keeping a single row per CDR3 protein. The top ten clones hold roughly 7% of a sample with 60,000 to 90,000 distinct CDR3 sequences, roughly 8% of them seen once. The specimen comprised PBMCs, sampled at surgery. Receptor source: a male donor with early-stage non-small cell lung cancer. Both conserved end residues are part of each CDR3. The D gene is left open where the match is weak. Clone size is shown for a subset of rows, as once, few, many or a class of expanded clone.

d_gene,j_gene,len,v_gene,abundance,CDR3nt,CDR3aa
NA,TRBJ2-3,15,TRBV28,many,TGTGCCAGCAGTTTATCCGGAGGGGGCACAGATACGCAGTATTTT,CASSLSGGGTDTQYF
NA,TRBJ2-1,14,TRBV29-1,many,TGCAGCGTTGAATTGATTAGGACTACGCGAGAGCAGTTCTTC,CSVELIRTTREQFF
TRBD2,TRBJ2-1,15,TRBV30,few,TGTGCCTGGAGGGCTACTAGCGGGTACTACAATGAGCAGTTCTTC,CAWRATSGYYNEQFF
TRBD1,TRBJ2-3,14,TRBV25-1,many,TGTGCCAGCAGCCGTGGGACAGGGCCAGATACGCAGTATTTT,CASSRGTGPDTQYF
NA,TRBJ2-3,15,TRBV7-7,many,TGTGCCAGCAGCTTAGAGCCAGGCGGGACAGATACGCAGTATTTT,CASSLEPGGTDTQYF
NA,TRBJ2-3,15,TRBV20-1,NA,TGCAGTGCTAGAGATACTGAGGCTAGCACAGATACGCAGTATTTT,CSARDTEASTDTQYF
TRBD1,TRBJ2-5,13,TRBV13,many,TGTGCCAGCAGCCACGACAGGGAGGAGACCCAGTACTTC,CASSHDREETQYF
NA,TRBJ2-7,15,TRBV19,many,TGTGCCAGTAGTATTGGGGACGTAAGCTCCTACGAGCAGTACTTC,CASSIGDVSSYEQYF
NA,TRBJ1-5,16,TRBV12-3/TRBV12-4,many,TGTGCCAGCAGTCCCCGGGAGAGATATAGCAATCAGCCCCAGCATTTT,CASSPRERYSNQPQHF
TRBD2,TRBJ2-2,16,TRBV5-1,many,TGCGCCAGCAGCTTCGGTGGCGGGAGAAACACCGGGGAGCTGTTTTTT,CASSFGGGRNTGELFF
NA,TRBJ2-1,15,TRBV5-6,many,TGTGCCAGCAGCTTTGTAGGGGGCTCCTACAATGAGCAGTTCTTC,CASSFVGGSYNEQFF
NA,TRBJ1-1,15,TRBV7-3,many,TGTGCCAGCAGCTTAGGGACCCATGAGGGCACTGAAGCTTTCTTT,CASSLGTHEGTEAFF
TRBD1,TRBJ2-7,16,TRBV3-1,many,TGTGCCAGCAGCCAAGGTATCTCCGGGACAGGCTACGAGCAGTACTTC,CASSQGISGTGYEQYF
NA,TRBJ2-5,14,TRBV10-3,NA,TGTGCCATCAGTGAGTCGAGAGGGAAAGAGACCCAGTACTTC,CAISESRGKETQYF
NA,TRBJ2-6,14,TRBV12-3/TRBV12-4,many,TGTGCCAGCAGACCCAGCTCTGGGGCCAACGTCCTGACTTTC,CASRPSSGANVLTF
TRBD1,TRBJ2-2,16,TRBV7-9,many,TGTGCCAGCAGCTTAAAGTCACAGGGGGCGACCGGGGAGCTGTTTTTT,CASSLKSQGATGELFF
NA,TRBJ1-1,14,TRBV30,NA,TGTGCCTGGAGTTCCGGGACAATAAACACTGAAGCTTTCTTT,CAWSSGTINTEAFF
NA,TRBJ2-2,15,TRBV7-8,few,TGTGCCAGCAGCTATTTAGCTTACCGGACCGGGGAGCTGTTTTTT,CASSYLAYRTGELFF
NA,TRBJ2-2,15,TRBV24-1,NA,TGTGCCACCAGTGATTCGGGTGCAGCTACCGGGGAGCTGTTTTTT,CATSDSGAATGELFF
NA,TRBJ2-3,17,TRBV7-8,NA,TGTGCCAGCAACACCGGGACCCGACCCTTCGGCACAGATACGCAGTATTTT,CASNTGTRPFGTDTQYF
NA,TRBJ1-5,15,TRBV27,many,TGTGCCAGCAGTTTATTGCCCCCTAGCAATCAGCCCCAGCATTTT,CASSLLPPSNQPQHF
TRBD2,TRBJ2-1,16,TRBV5-1,NA,TGCGCCAGCGGCTTGGCGGCTAGCGGGGGGTACAATGAGCAGTTCTTC,CASGLAASGGYNEQFF
NA,TRBJ1-2,12,TRBV29-1,many,TGCAGCGTAGCCCGTTCTAACTATGGCTACACCTTC,CSVARSNYGYTF
NA,TRBJ2-1,15,TRBV3-1,NA,TGTGCCAGCAGCCAAGAGACGGGAGCCTACAATGAGCAGTTCTTC,CASSQETGAYNEQFF
NA,TRBJ2-3,13,TRBV24-1,NA,TGTGCCATCGCCGATGGTCCGACAGATACGCAGTATTTT,CAIADGPTDTQYF
NA,TRBJ2-5,14,TRBV13,NA,TGTGCCAGCAGCCCCAAGAACAGGGTGGAGACCCAGTACTTC,CASSPKNRVETQYF
TRBD1,TRBJ2-7,13,TRBV10-3,many,TGTGCCATATCAGGACAGGGGCAGACCGAGCAGTACTTC,CAISGQGQTEQYF
TRBD1,TRBJ1-1,15,TRBV12-3/TRBV12-4,NA,TGTGCCAGCAGTTTTATCCCGGGACAGGGAGCTGAAGCTTTCTTT,CASSFIPGQGAEAFF
TRBD2,TRBJ2-3,15,TRBV19,few,TGTGCCAGTAGTAATTCCGGGACTAGCTCAGATACGCAGTATTTT,CASSNSGTSSDTQYF
NA,TRBJ2-5,15,TRBV5-1,NA,TGCGCCAGCAGCTTGGCCCTTGAGGGAAGTGAGACCCAGTACTTC,CASSLALEGSETQYF
NA,TRBJ1-1,17,TRBV3-1,few,TGTGCCAGCAGCCAAGATCCTAGGGCCCCTTTGAACACTGAAGCTTTCTTT,CASSQDPRAPLNTEAFF
NA,TRBJ1-2,13,TRBV6-1,NA,TGTGCCAGCAGTGACAACAGAGTGGGCGGCTACACCTTC,CASSDNRVGGYTF
TRBD1,TRBJ2-3,15,TRBV10-2,many,TGCGCCAGTAGGGGACAGAAGTATAGCACAGATACGCAGTATTTT,CASRGQKYSTDTQYF
NA,TRBJ1-1,11,TRBV30,NA,TGTGCCGGGTCCCGTAGGACTGAAGCTTTCTTT,CAGSRRTEAFF
TRBD1,TRBJ1-2,21,TRBV2,few,TGTGCCAGCAGTGAAAGGAGGGTGAGGGGGCGAATTGAACCCGGTAACTATGGCTACACCTTC,CASSERRVRGRIEPGNYGYTF